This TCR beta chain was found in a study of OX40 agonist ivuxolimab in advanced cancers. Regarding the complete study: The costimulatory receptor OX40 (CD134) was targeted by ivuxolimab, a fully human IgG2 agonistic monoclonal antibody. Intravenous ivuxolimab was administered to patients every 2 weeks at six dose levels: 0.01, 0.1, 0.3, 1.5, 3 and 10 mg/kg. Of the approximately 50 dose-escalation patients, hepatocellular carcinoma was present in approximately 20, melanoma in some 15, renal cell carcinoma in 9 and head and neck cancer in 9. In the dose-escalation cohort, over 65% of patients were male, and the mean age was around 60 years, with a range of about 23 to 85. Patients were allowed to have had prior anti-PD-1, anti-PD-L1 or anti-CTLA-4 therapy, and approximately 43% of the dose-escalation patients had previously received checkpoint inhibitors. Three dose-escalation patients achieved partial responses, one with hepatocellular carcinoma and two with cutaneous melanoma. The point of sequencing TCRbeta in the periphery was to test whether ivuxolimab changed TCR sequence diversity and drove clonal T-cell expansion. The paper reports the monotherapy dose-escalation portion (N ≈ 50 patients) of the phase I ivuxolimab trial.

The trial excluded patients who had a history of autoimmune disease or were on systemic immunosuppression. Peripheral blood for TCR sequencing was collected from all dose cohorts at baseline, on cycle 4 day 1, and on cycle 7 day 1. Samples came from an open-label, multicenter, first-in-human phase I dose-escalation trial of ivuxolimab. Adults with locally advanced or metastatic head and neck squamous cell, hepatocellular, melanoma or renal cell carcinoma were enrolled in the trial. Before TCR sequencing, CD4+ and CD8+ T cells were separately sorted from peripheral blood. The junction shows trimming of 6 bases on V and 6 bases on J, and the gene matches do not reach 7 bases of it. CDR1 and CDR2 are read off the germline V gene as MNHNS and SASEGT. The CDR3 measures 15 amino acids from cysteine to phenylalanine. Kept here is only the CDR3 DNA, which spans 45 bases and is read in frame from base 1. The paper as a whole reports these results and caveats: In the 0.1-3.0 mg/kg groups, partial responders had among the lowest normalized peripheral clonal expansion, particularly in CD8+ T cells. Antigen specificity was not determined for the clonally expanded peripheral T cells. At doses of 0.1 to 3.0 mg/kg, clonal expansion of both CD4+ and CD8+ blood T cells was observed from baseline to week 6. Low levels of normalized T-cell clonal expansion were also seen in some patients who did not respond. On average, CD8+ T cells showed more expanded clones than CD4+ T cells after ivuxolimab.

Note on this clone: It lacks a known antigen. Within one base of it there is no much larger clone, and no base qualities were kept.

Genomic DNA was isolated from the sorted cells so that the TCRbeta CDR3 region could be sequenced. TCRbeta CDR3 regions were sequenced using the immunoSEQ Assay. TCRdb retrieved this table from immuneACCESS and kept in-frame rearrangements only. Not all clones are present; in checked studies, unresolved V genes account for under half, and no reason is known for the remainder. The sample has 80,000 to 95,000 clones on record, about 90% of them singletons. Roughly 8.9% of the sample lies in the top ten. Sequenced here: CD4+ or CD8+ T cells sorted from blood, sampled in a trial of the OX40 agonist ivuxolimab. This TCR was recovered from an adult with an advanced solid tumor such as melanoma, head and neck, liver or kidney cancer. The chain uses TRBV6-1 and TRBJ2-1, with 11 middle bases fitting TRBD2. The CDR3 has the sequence CASRASGTSGNEQFF. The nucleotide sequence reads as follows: TGTGCCAGCAGAGCCTCCGGGACTAGCGGCAATGAGCAGTTCTTC.